This T cell receptor beta chain originates from a study of identical twins. In TCRdb, the 5' RACE reads were re-called with MiXCR into one record per CDR3 protein. Among around 1.7 million distinct CDR3 sequences listed, less than 35% were seen once. Germline CDR1 reads DFQATT; CDR2 reads SNEGSKA (reference sequence). The CDR3 runs 9 residues. Trimming stripped 3 bases from V and 9 bases from J, with 3 bases between. The V call is TRBV20-1, the J call TRBJ2-1; no firm D call. Specimen: cord blood. This TCR came from a newborn girl in good health. In nucleotides, the CDR3 is TGCAGTGCTAGGGGTGAGCAGTTCTTC. The encoded protein is CSARGEQFF.